The 2 T cell receptor beta chains given below trace back to one sample, sequenced in a study of T cells in Graves' hyperthyroidism and ophthalmopathy. RNA transcripts provided the source from which TCR beta CDR3 regions were amplified. The primer set for the first-round RT-PCR of the TCR CDR3 was HTBI. One entry per CDR3 protein, called by TCRdb with MiXCR from the multiplex PCR reads. This sample yields about 260,000 distinct CDR3 sequences, of which 20% to 25% are seen a single time; around two thirds belongs to the top ten. Sequencing was performed on blood. These receptors originate from a man aged 25 to 40 with Graves' ophthalmopathy.

The rearrangement uses TRBV5-6 and TRBJ2-7; D might be TRBD2 (5 bases). CDR3 size: 15 residues. Per the germline V gene, CDR1 is SGHDT and CDR2 is YYEEEE. Deletions cut 4 bases from V and 1 base from J, with 15 bases between. CDR3 sequence (DNA): TGTGCCAGCAGCCGACCGGGATTCAAATCCTACGAGCAGTACTTC. Its protein product is CASSRPGFKSYEQYF.

The table lists this clonotype with a few counts. The rearrangement links TRBV6-1 to TRBJ1-2, with D possibly matching TRBD1 (6 bases). The V end was cut by 6 bases, the J end by 2 bases, with 16 bases between. The CDR3 covers 15 residues. Germline lookup yields CDR1 MNHNS and CDR2 SASEGT. The CDR3 is CASRDEQGGNYGYTF. CDR3 nucleotide sequence: TGTGCCAGCAGGGACGAACAGGGTGGCAACTATGGCTACACCTTC.